A single sample is the source of the 25 T cell receptor beta chains below, sequenced in a study of cytotoxic CD8 clonotypes in ibrutinib-treated CLL. Sequencing was performed with immunoSEQ multiplex PCR; in TCRdb, only in-frame clones are kept and a portion is missing. The sample has 250,000 to 350,000 clones; around 69% are singletons. The input for sequencing was PBMCs, taken at disease progression, from a patient treated with ibrutinib. These receptors all stem from a human donor with chronic lymphocytic leukemia.

A single count supports this clone. CDR3 loop: CASKTWRGEGEKLFF. CDR3 nucleotide sequence: TGCGCCAGCAAAACCTGGAGGGGGGAAGGGGAAAAACTGTTTTTT. The J gene is TRBJ1-4, the V gene TRBV4-1; D is possibly TRBD1 (6 bases). Trimming shortened V by 7 bases and J by 8 bases, and 20 bases separated the two germline ends. CDR1 is MGHRA, CDR2 YSYEKL, per germline. The CDR3 extends over 15 amino acids.

CDR3 region: CASSLLSALLMNTEAFF. Here the CDR3 DNA reads TGTGCCAGCAGCTTATTATCTGCCCTCCTAATGAACACTGAAGCTTTCTTT. The chain couples TRBV11-2 to TRBJ1-1; unclear D gene. CDR3 size: 17 residues. Germline V gene sequence: CDR1 SGHAT, CDR2 FQNNGV. The germline V and J ends were trimmed by 2 bases and 0 bases, with 16 bases remaining between them.

The chain recombines TRBV19 with TRBJ1-5; a weak D match, TRBD1 (5 bases). Germline-derived CDR1 and CDR2 are LNHDA and SQIVND (reference sequence). The length of the CDR3 is 13 residues. Trimming shortened V by 6 bases and J by 7 bases, and 13 bases separated the two germline ends. The DNA for the CDR3 is TGTGCCAGTAGGGATGCCCGGGGCCAGCCCCAGCATTTT. Amino acids: CASRDARGQPQHF.

This clone was recorded a few times. Other nucleotide sequences from this sample produce the same CDR3. The chain couples TRBV2 to TRBJ2-7; D is possibly TRBD1 or TRBD2 (5 bases each). V lost 2 bases and J 2 bases, leaving 13 bases between the germline ends. This CDR3 spans 15 amino acids. The V gene's germline CDR1 is SNHLY and CDR2 FYNNEI. The CDR3 DNA sequence: TGTGCCAGCAGTGAACGTGGGCAGGGAGCCTACGAGCAGTACTTC. Encoded protein: CASSERGQGAYEQYF.

The chain's CDR3 is CASSFDSKNIQYF. The CDR3 bases are TGTGCCAGCAGTTTCGACAGCAAAAACATTCAGTACTTC. The rearrangement links TRBV27 to TRBJ2-4; TRBD1 is a possible D gene (5 bases). The CDR3 contains 13 residues. Trimming took 3 bases from V and 3 from J, leaving 6 bases between them. The germline gives CDR1 MNHEY, CDR2 SMNVEV (reference sequence).

The chain has TRBV9 and TRBJ2-3; TRBD2 agrees at 7 bases. The CDR3 runs 16 residues. J lost 2 bases, V lost 0 bases, and 6 bases had no gene match. Per germline, CDR1 SGDLS and CDR2 YYNGEE. The DNA of the CDR3 is TGTGCCAGCAGCGTAGGAGCGGGGTTTTACACAGATACGCAGTATTTT. Protein sequence: CASSVGAGFYTDTQYF.

This clone was recorded a few times. The genes are TRBV15 and TRBJ1-5; 9 bases are a match to TRBD1. CDR3 length equals 18 residues. With V trimmed by 4 bases and J by 0 bases, 10 bases remained unmatched. From germline, CDR1 is LNHNV and CDR2 YYDKDF (reference sequence). The CDR3 loop reads CATSIGTGHSYSNQPQHF. CDR3 coding DNA: TGTGCCACCAGCATTGGGACAGGGCATTCTTATAGCAATCAGCCCCAGCATTTT.

This clone was observed a handful of times. The chain is built from TRBV29-1 and TRBJ1-5; no definite D call. The V end lost 5 bases, the J end lost 0 bases, and 5 bases lay between the germline ends. This CDR3 has 12 residues. The germline V gene has CDR1 SQVTM and CDR2 ANQGSEA. The CDR3 DNA follows: TGCAGCGTTATTGATAGCAATCAGCCCCAGCATTTT. Its protein is CSVIDSNQPQHF.

The rearrangement links TRBV27 to TRBJ1-4; no clear D gene. V lost 3 bases and J 0 bases, leaving 17 bases between the germline ends. The CDR3 runs to 18 residues. Germline V gene sequence: CDR1 MNHEY, CDR2 SMNVEV (reference sequence). The CDR3: CASSFYPPLQATNEKLFF. The CDR3 bases are TGTGCCAGCAGTTTTTACCCCCCGTTACAAGCAACTAATGAAAAACTGTTTTTT.

V is TRBV4-3 and J is TRBJ2-5, with 13 bases aligning to TRBD2. The germline V gene encodes CDR1 LGHNA and CDR2 YSLEER. V shed 2 bases, J shed 4 bases, and the junction held 7 bases outside the gene matches. This CDR3 has 17 residues. CDR3 DNA: TGCGCCAGCAGCCAACAACTAGCGGGAGGGACTAGAGAGACCCAGTACTTC. It codes for CASSQQLAGGTRETQYF.

The chain is built from TRBV6-1 and TRBJ2-1; D is ambiguous. CDR3 length equals 15 residues. Germline V gene lookup returns CDR1 MNHNS and CDR2 SASEGT. V lost 2 bases and J 7 bases, leaving 15 bases between the germline ends. CDR3: CASSEPKRVPNEQFF. CDR3 sequence (DNA): TGTGCCAGCAGTGAACCGAAGAGAGTGCCAAATGAGCAGTTCTTC.

This clone has a handful of counts. Here the CDR3 DNA reads TGTGCCAGCAGCCCTCGAGGCACAGATACGCAGTATTTT. Amino acids: CASSPRGTDTQYF. The V call is TRBV13, the J call TRBJ2-3; D is unclear. Germline V gene sequence: CDR1 PRHDT, CDR2 FYEKMQ (reference sequence). This CDR3 has 13 residues. V shed 5 bases and J shed 1 base, with 7 bases lying between them. The complete variable domain, with remaining parts taken from reference TRBV13 and TRBJ2-3, reads AAGVIQSPRHLIKEKRETATLKCYPIPRHDTVYWYQQGPGQDPQFLISFYEKMQSDKGSIPDRFSAQQFSDYHSELNMSSLELGDSALYFCASSPRGTDTQYFGPGTRLTVL.

The CDR3 region has the DNA TGTGCCAGCAGCCAAGAAGTAGGCCTAGCGGGGATCTACAATGAGCAGTTCTTC. It codes for CASSQEVGLAGIYNEQFF. The chain uses TRBV4-2 and TRBJ2-1; TRBD2 aligns across 9 bases. Germline assignment: CDR1 LGHNA and CDR2 YNFKEQ. After removal of 0 bases from V and 3 bases from J, the junction contained 9 bases not matched to a gene. The CDR3 has 18 residues.

This sequence joins TRBV19 and TRBJ1-5, with TRBD1 as a possible D gene (5 bases). This CDR3 comprises 15 residues. Germline V CDR1 and CDR2: LNHDA, SQIVND (reference sequence). Between the trimmed V and J ends, which lost 3 bases and 0 bases, there was a span of 9 bases. The CDR3 bases are TGTGCCAGTAGTATCAGGGCGGATAGCAATCAGCCCCAGCATTTT. Amino acids: CASSIRADSNQPQHF. The full variable domain, completed using reference TRBV19 and TRBJ1-5, is DGGITQSPKYLFRKEGQNVTLSCEQNLNHDAMYWYRQDPGQGLRLIYYSQIVNDFQKGDIAEGYSVSREKKESFPLTVTSAQKNPTAFYLCASSIRADSNQPQHFGDGTRLSIL.

This clone was recorded a few times. The rearrangement uses TRBV19 and TRBJ2-2; D gene ambiguous. Germline lookup yields CDR1 LNHDA and CDR2 SQIVND (reference sequence). This CDR3 spans 11 amino acids. V shed 7 bases and J shed 9 bases, with 9 bases lying between them. The CDR3 region is CASIFGRELFF. The CDR3 nucleotides are TGTGCCAGTATCTTCGGTAGGGAGCTGTTTTTT.

This clone was detected a few times. The J gene is TRBJ2-5, the V gene TRBV5-4, with 13 nucleotides matching TRBD2. Trimming took 0 bases from V and 5 from J; bases not matched to a gene: 1. The CDR3 covers 15 residues. Germline loops: CDR1 SGHNT, CDR2 YYREEE (reference sequence). CDR3 sequence: CASSLGLAGGETQYF. The CDR3 nucleotides read TGTGCCAGCAGCTTGGGACTAGCGGGAGGTGAGACCCAGTACTTC.

V is TRBV23-1 and J is TRBJ2-5, with 8 bases identical to TRBD2. TRBV23-1 has ORF status, its function being uncertain. The CDR3 sequence is 13 residues long. J was trimmed by 1 base and V by 9 bases; bases with no gene match: 4. CDR3 bases: TGCGCCAGGCCGGGGGGGGGCCAAGAGACCCAGTACTTC. Encoded protein: CARPGGGQETQYF.

This sequence joins TRBV5-1 and TRBJ2-3; TRBD2 agrees at 9 bases. The CDR3 extends over 16 amino acids. Per germline, CDR1 SGHRS and CDR2 YFSETQ. Trimming removed 0 bases from V and 5 bases from J; junction bases left unmatched: 7. CDR3 bases: TGCGCCAGCAGCTTGGTTCCAGCGGGGGGTGAAGATACGCAGTATTTT. Its protein product is CASSLVPAGGEDTQYF.

About this clone itself: This specimen includes other DNA sequences encoding the same CDR3. J is TRBJ2-1 and V is TRBV20-1, with D hard to call. Germline V gives CDR1 DFQATT, CDR2 SNEGSKA (reference sequence). The CDR3 has 10 amino acids. The ends were cut back, 5 bases at V and 4 bases at J, with 3 bases in the middle. The CDR3 is CSAGYNEQFF. CDR3 in DNA: TGCAGTGCTGGTTACAATGAGCAGTTCTTC.

This rearrangement joins TRBV9 to TRBJ1-5; possible D gene TRBD1, 6 bases. There are 18 residues in the CDR3. Trimming took 10 bases from V and 0 from J, leaving 26 bases between them. CDR1 and CDR2 (germline): SGDLS, YYNGEE. As DNA, the CDR3 is TGTGCCGGCCATATACGACAGGATTCGGATTATAGCAATCAGCCCCAGCATTTT. It translates to CAGHIRQDSDYSNQPQHF.

The CDR3, as DNA: TGTGCCAGCAGCCGGGCCCTAGGGACCCAGTACTTC. Its protein is CASSRALGTQYF. The chain joins TRBV5-4 to TRBJ2-5; unclear D gene. The CDR3 spans 12 residues. V was clipped by 4 bases and J by 7 bases, with 11 bases between them. In germline, CDR1 is SGHNT, CDR2 YYREEE (reference sequence).

The rearrangement links TRBV18 to TRBJ1-1; TRBD1 matches at 8 bases. Germline CDR1 KGHSH, CDR2 LQKENI. Germline trimming cut 5 bases from V and 7 bases from J; bases unmatched to any gene: 3. This CDR3 is built from 12 residues. CDR3 bases: TGTGCCAGCTCATTGGACAGGGTTGAAGCTTTCTTT. It encodes CASSLDRVEAFF.

The chain links TRBV9 to TRBJ1-1; 12 bases line up with TRBD1. V gave up 1 base and J gave up 10 bases; unmatched junction bases: 5. There are 14 residues in the CDR3. Looked up from germline, CDR1 is SGDLS and CDR2 is YYNGEE. The CDR3 loop reads CASSVTGQGARAFF. The DNA for the CDR3 is TGTGCCAGCAGCGTAACGGGACAGGGGGCTCGAGCTTTCTTT.

The rearrangement links TRBV9 to TRBJ2-1; D not certain. CDR3 size: 13 residues. Germline values: CDR1 SGDLS, CDR2 YYNGEE. V lost 4 bases to trimming and J lost 7 bases, with 12 bases between them. CDR3 amino acids: CASSFRPANEQFF. For the CDR3, the DNA is TGTGCCAGCAGCTTCCGCCCGGCAAATGAGCAGTTCTTC.

V is TRBV2 and J is TRBJ1-6; 8 bases fit TRBD1. J gave up 3 bases and V 7 bases, and 5 bases lay outside the gene matches. Germline V gene data show CDR1 as SNHLY and CDR2 as FYNNEI. This CDR3 comprises 15 residues. DNA of the CDR3: TGTGCCAGCATCGGACAGGGTTTCTATAATTCACCCCTCCACTTT. Protein product: CASIGQGFYNSPLHF.